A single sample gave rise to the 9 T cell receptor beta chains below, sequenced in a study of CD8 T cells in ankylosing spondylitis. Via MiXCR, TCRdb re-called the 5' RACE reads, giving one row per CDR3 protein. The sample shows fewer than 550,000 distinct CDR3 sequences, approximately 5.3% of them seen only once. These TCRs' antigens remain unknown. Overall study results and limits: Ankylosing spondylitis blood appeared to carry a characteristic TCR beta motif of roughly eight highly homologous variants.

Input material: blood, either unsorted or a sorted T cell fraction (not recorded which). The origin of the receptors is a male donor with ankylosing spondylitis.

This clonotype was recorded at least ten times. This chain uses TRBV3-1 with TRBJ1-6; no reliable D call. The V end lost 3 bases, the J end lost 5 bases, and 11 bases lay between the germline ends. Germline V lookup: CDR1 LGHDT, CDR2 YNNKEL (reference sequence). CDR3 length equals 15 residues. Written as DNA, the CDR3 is TGTGCCAGCAGCCACATGTTGGCCAATAATTCACCCCTCCACTTT. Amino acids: CASSHMLANNSPLHF. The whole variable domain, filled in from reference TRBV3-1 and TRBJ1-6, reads DTAVSQTPKYLVTQMGNDKSIKCEQNLGHDTMYWYKQDSKKFLKIMFSYNNKELIINETVPNRFSPKSPDKAHLNLHINSLELGDSAVYFCASSHMLANNSPLHFGNGTRLTVT.

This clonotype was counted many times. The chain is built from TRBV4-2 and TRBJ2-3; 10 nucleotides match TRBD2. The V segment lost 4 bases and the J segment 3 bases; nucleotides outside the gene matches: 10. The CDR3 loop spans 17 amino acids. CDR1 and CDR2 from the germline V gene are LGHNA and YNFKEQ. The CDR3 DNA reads TGTGCCAGCAGCCCTGATATAGCGGGAGGAGTGACAGATACGCAGTATTTT. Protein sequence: CASSPDIAGGVTDTQYF.

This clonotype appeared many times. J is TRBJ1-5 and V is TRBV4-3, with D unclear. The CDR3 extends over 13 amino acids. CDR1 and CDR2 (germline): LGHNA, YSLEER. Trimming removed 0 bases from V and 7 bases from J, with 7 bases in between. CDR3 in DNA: TGCGCCAGCAGCCAAGATCGGAAACAGCCCCAGCATTTT. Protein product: CASSQDRKQPQHF.

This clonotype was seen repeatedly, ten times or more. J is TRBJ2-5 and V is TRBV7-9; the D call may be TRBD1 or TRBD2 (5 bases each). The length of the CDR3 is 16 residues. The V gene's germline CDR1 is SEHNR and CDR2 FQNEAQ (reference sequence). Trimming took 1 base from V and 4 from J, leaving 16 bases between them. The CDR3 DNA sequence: TGTGCCAGCAGCTTAGAATCTATCGGGGCAGGAGAGACCCAGTACTTC. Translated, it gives CASSLESIGAGETQYF. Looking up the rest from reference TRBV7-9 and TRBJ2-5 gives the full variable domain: DTGVSQNPRHKITKRGQNVTFRCDPISEHNRLYWYRQTLGQGPEFLTYFQNEAQLEKSRLLSDRFSAERPKGSFSTLEIQRTEQGDSAMYLCASSLESIGAGETQYFGPGTRLLVL.

The CDR3 region has the DNA TGTGCCAGTCTCCGGAACACTGAAGCTTTCTTT. Encoded protein: CASLRNTEAFF. The rearrangement joins TRBV19 to TRBJ1-1; D is unclear. The V end lost 8 bases, the J end lost 1 base, and 5 bases lay between the germline ends. The V gene's germline CDR1 is LNHDA and CDR2 SQIVND (reference sequence). This CDR3 contains 11 residues.

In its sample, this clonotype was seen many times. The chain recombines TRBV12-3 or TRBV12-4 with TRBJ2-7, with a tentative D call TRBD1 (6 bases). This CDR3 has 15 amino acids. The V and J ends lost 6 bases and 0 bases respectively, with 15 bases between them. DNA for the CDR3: TGTGCCAGCAGCCCCGACAGGTGGGGCTCCTACGAGCAGTACTTC. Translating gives CASSPDRWGSYEQYF.

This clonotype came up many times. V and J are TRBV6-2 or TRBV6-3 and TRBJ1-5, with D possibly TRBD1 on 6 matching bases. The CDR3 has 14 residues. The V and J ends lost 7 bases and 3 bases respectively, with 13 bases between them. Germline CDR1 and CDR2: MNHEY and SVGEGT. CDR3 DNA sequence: TGTGCCAGCACCCGGGGGGCCTACAATCAGCCCCAGCATTTT. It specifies CASTRGAYNQPQHF.

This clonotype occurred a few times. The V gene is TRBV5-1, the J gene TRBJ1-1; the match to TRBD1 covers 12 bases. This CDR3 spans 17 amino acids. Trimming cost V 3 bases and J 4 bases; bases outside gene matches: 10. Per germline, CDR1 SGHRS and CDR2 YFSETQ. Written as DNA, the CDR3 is TGCGCCAGCAGCTCCGGGACAGGGGGCGGGATAAGCACTGAAGCTTTCTTT. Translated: CASSSGTGGGISTEAFF.

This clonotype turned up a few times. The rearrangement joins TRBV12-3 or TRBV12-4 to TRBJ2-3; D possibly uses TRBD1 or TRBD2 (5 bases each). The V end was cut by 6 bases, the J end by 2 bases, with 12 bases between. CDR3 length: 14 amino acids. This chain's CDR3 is CASSPGRNTDTQYF. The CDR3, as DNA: TGTGCCAGCAGCCCGGGACGGAACACAGATACGCAGTATTTT.